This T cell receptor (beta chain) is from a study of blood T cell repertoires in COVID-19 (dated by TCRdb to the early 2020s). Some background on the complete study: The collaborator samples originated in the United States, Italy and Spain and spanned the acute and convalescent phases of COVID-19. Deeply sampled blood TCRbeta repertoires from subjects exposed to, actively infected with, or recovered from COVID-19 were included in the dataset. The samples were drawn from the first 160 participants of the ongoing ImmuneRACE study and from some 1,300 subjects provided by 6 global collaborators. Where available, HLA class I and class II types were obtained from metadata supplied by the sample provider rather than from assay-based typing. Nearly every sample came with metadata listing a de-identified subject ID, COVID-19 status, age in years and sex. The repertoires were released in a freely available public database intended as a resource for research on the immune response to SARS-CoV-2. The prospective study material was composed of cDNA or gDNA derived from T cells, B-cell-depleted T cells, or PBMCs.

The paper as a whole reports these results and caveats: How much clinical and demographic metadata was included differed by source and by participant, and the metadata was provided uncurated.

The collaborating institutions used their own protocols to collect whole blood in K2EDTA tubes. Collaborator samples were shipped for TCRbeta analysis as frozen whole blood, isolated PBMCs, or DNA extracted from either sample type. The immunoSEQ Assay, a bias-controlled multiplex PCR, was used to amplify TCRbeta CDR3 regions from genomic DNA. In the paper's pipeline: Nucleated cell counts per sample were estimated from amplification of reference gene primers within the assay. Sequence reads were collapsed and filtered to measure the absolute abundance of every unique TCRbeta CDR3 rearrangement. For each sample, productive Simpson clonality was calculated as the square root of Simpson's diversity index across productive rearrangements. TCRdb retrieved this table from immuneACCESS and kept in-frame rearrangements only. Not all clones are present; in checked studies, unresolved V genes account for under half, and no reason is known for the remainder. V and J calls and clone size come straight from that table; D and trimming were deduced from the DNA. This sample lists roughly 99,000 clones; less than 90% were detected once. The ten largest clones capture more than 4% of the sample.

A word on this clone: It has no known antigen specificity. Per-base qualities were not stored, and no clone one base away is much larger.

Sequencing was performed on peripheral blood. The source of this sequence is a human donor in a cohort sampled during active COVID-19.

The nucleotide sequence reads TGTGCCAGCAGCCGAGAGGCTAATGAAAAACTGTTTTTT. Its amino acids are CASSREANEKLFF. The chain is made from TRBV2 and TRBJ1-4; the D gene cannot be resolved reliably. There are 13 amino acids in the CDR3, from cysteine to phenylalanine inclusive. Just CDR3 DNA is preserved here, 39 bases in frame from base 1. V and J lose 6 bases and 3 bases, and a span of 8 bases separates them. Per the germline V gene, SNHLY is the CDR1 and FYNNEI is the CDR2. The entire variable domain, with the stretches around the CDR3 drawn from the reference TRBV2 and TRBJ1-4 proteins, is EPEVTQTPSHQVTQMGQEVILRCVPISNHLYFYWYRQILGQKVEFLVSFYNNEISEKSEIFDDQFSVERPDGSNFTLKIRSTKLEDSAMYFCASSREANEKLFFGSGTQLSVL.